The table lists the clone carrying this T cell receptor (beta chain) with a few counts. No antigen is known for it. These data are taken from a study of cytomegalovirus exposure and HLA in healthy donors. In the study overall: Out of around 360 genotyped donors, roughly 80% belonged to the Caucasian-associated ancestry cluster. Study-level results: Looking again later, the authors saw that most CMV-associated TCR beta chains seemed HLA-restricted. Reportedly, diagnosis of cytomegalovirus status by the classifier showed high specificity and sensitivity.

Trimming removed 3 bases from V and 2 bases from J, with 9 bases in between. CDR1 SNHLY and CDR2 FYNNEI come from the germline V gene. The CDR3 has 14 amino acids. 60 Vbeta and 13 Jbeta primers were used in PCR. The method was immunoSEQ multiplex PCR; TCRdb's version includes in-frame clones alone and lacks a portion of them. The sample yields 90,000 to 100,000 clones, around 70% seen once. Specimen: PBMCs. The chain recombines TRBV2 with TRBJ2-3; D gene unclear. The sequence derives from a female donor in good health and CMV-seronegative. CDR3 loop: CASSEGFPTDTQYF. As DNA, the CDR3 is TGTGCCAGCAGTGAGGGCTTTCCCACAGATACGCAGTATTTT.